A selection of T cell receptor beta chains follows, all from one sample in a study of CD8+CD57+ T cells in acquired aplastic anemia. TCRdb processed the reads anew with MiXCR; each CDR3 protein has one entry. The sample shows roughly 180,000 distinct CDR3 sequences, 48% of them seen only once. Sequencing was done on a sample of sorted CD4+, CD8+, or CD8+CD57+ T cells (not recorded which) from PBMCs. These receptors all come from a human donor with aplastic anemia. Each CDR3 is given with its conserved first and last residue. The D gene is left open where the match is weak. Clone size is given for some rows only: seen once, a few or many times, or a class if the clone is expanded.

TGTGCCAGCAGCTTGACAGAGAACACTGAAGCTTTCTTT,CASSLTENTEAFF,13,.,many,TRBJ1-1,TRBV7-3
TGTGCCACCAGTGACCCGACGGGAAACTATGGCTACACCTTC,CATSDPTGNYGYTF,14,.,.,TRBJ1-2,TRBV24-1
TGTGCCAGCAGGGGACAGGGCGTCACTGAAGCTTTCTTT,CASRGQGVTEAFF,13,TRBD1,.,TRBJ1-1,TRBV25-1
TGTGCCACCAGCGGTTCAGGACGCCTCTTCACTGAAGCTTTCTTT,CATSGSGRLFTEAFF,15,.,many,TRBJ1-1,TRBV19
TGTGCCAGCAAATTCGGGGGGGTATATGGCTACACCTTC,CASKFGGVYGYTF,13,.,many,TRBJ1-2,TRBV2
TGTGCCAGCAGCAAAACAGGGAGAAATAGCAATCAGCCCCAGCATTTT,CASSKTGRNSNQPQHF,16,.,.,TRBJ1-5,TRBV5-6
TGCAGCGTTGAGGCTAACGATAACACTGAAGCTTTCTTT,CSVEANDNTEAFF,13,.,few,TRBJ1-1,TRBV29-1
TGTGCCAGCAGTTTCAAACCCCAGGGGAATCAGCCCCAGCATTTT,CASSFKPQGNQPQHF,15,.,few,TRBJ1-5,TRBV27
TGCAGTGCAGGAAGGCAGGGGGCGGGCGAGCAGTACTTC,CSAGRQGAGEQYF,13,TRBD1,few,TRBJ2-7,TRBV20-1
TGTGCCAGCAACCTTCAGGGGGGGAATCAGCCCCAGCATTTT,CASNLQGGNQPQHF,14,TRBD1,few,TRBJ1-5,TRBV28
TGTGCCAGCAGTACCCAAAGGAGGGACATTCCCTACGAGCAGTACTTC,CASSTQRRDIPYEQYF,16,.,.,TRBJ2-7,TRBV25-1
TGTGCTAGCAGCTTACTGGACAGCCAAGAGACCCAGTACTTC,CASSLLDSQETQYF,14,.,many,TRBJ2-5,TRBV7-7
TGTGCCAGCAGTTACCCCAGGGATTATCAGCCCCAGCATTTT,CASSYPRDYQPQHF,14,.,many,TRBJ1-5,TRBV6-5
TGTGCCAGTAGCGTCGGTCCGGTCAATGAAAAACTGTTTTTT,CASSVGPVNEKLFF,14,.,many,TRBJ1-4,TRBV19
TGTGCCGTACAGGGGGACGATACGCAGTATTTT,CAVQGDDTQYF,11,TRBD1,.,TRBJ2-3,TRBV10-3
TGTGCCAGCACACGGTGGCATCAGGCAGGGCCCAATGAGCAGTTCTTC,CASTRWHQAGPNEQFF,16,.,many,TRBJ2-1,TRBV7-9
TGCGCCAGCAGTCAGACAGGGAGTCGCGGCTACACCTTC,CASSQTGSRGYTF,13,TRBD1,.,TRBJ1-2,TRBV10-1
TGTGCCAGTAGTATTACAGGGGATCTTTCACCCCTCCACTTT,CASSITGDLSPLHF,14,TRBD1,few,TRBJ1-6,TRBV19
TGTGCCAGCAGCCAGTCCGAGTTCCTGACTGAAGCTTTCTTT,CASSQSEFLTEAFF,14,.,.,TRBJ1-1,TRBV3-1
TGTGCCAGCAGCGGTAGCGGGTACTACGAGCAGTACTTC,CASSGSGYYEQYF,13,TRBD2,few,TRBJ2-7,TRBV7-8
TGTGCCAGCACCCAAACTCCCGGGACTAGCGGGGGGGCCTACGAGCAGTACTTC,CASTQTPGTSGGAYEQYF,18,TRBD2,.,TRBJ2-7,TRBV3-1
TGCAGTGCTAGAGCCGGACAGGGGAACGAGCAGTACTTC,CSARAGQGNEQYF,13,TRBD1,.,TRBJ2-7,TRBV20-1
TGTGCCAGCACCTCCCCCGGGACAGGGAAAGAGACCCAGTACTTC,CASTSPGTGKETQYF,15,TRBD1,.,TRBJ2-5,TRBV6-1
TGTGCCAGCAGCCGAGGAGTAGCGGCGTACGAGCAGTACTTC,CASSRGVAAYEQYF,14,.,.,TRBJ2-7,TRBV5-6
TGTGCCAGCAGCCCCACTAGCGTTCGTTCCTACAATGAGCAGTTCTTC,CASSPTSVRSYNEQFF,16,TRBD2,many,TRBJ2-1,TRBV5-4
TGTGCCACCAGCAGCCCAGGAGGGGATGGAAGGGAGACCCAGTACTTC,CATSSPGGDGRETQYF,16,.,.,TRBJ2-5,TRBV15
TGTGCCAGTAGTCTACGGACAGAACGGCCTGAAGCTTTCTTT,CASSLRTERPEAFF,14,.,.,TRBJ1-1,TRBV19
TGTGCCACCAGTGACTCCGGGACACCAAACACTGAAGCTTTCTTT,CATSDSGTPNTEAFF,15,.,.,TRBJ1-1,TRBV24-1
TGTGCCAGCTCACCACAGGGGAGCACTGAAGCTTTCTTT,CASSPQGSTEAFF,13,.,few,TRBJ1-1,TRBV18
TGCAGTGCTAGTTTGCATGACAGGGGGAATGTTGTCTTC,CSASLHDRGNVVF,13,TRBD1,.,TRBJ2-1,TRBV20-1
TGCGCCAGCATCGCGGGCGGGACTAGCGGGAACAATGAGCAGTTCTTC,CASIAGGTSGNNEQFF,16,TRBD2,.,TRBJ2-1,TRBV5-1
TGTGCCAGCGTCCGGGACAGGGTTACTGAAGCTTTCTTT,CASVRDRVTEAFF,13,TRBD1,few,TRBJ1-1,TRBV7-8
TGTGCCAGTAGTGGAGTAGCGGGGGGGGCAGATACGCAGTATTTT,CASSGVAGGADTQYF,15,TRBD2,.,TRBJ2-3,TRBV19
TGTGCCATCAGTCCGACACGGATTGAGCAGTTCTTC,CAISPTRIEQFF,12,.,few,TRBJ2-1,TRBV10-3
TGTGCCAGCAGCTTAGCCGGACAGTTGAACACTGAAGCTTTCTTT,CASSLAGQLNTEAFF,15,.,.,TRBJ1-1,TRBV11-2
TGCGCCACCACGGTCAGGACAGGGAACACTGAAGCTTTCTTT,CATTVRTGNTEAFF,14,TRBD1,.,TRBJ1-1,TRBV10-2
TGTGCCAGCAGTGGGGGGATGGCTAACTATGGCTACACCTTC,CASSGGMANYGYTF,14,.,.,TRBJ1-2,TRBV2
TGTGCCAGCAGCTCTTTCCAGGGGGAATATGGCTACACCTTC,CASSSFQGEYGYTF,14,TRBD1,.,TRBJ1-2,TRBV7-6